Presented here are 18 T cell receptor beta chains from one specimen sequenced in a study of cytomegalovirus exposure and HLA in healthy donors. Both 60 Vbeta primers and 13 Jbeta primers went into the PCR. TCRdb's copy holds only in-frame clones and misses some; the assay was immunoSEQ multiplex PCR. Of 150,000 to 200,000 clones detected, around three quarters appear once; the ten largest clones hold about 1.9%. The sample taken for sequencing was PBMCs. These receptors all stem from a young man in good health and CMV-seronegative.

This chain links TRBV2 with TRBJ2-2; D gene unclear. CDR1 is SNHLY and CDR2 is FYNNEI in the germline V gene. Trimming stripped 3 bases from V and 6 bases from J, with 8 bases between. The CDR3 loop spans 13 amino acids. DNA for the CDR3: TGTGCCAGCAGTGAGGTAGCCTCCGGGGAGCTGTTTTTT. Its translation: CASSEVASGELFF.

This sequence joins TRBV5-4 and TRBJ2-5; tentatively, D is TRBD2 (5 bases). Germline CDR1 is SGHNT and CDR2 is YYREEE (reference sequence). V was shortened by 3 bases and J by 2 bases, with 11 bases between the two germline ends. CDR3 length equals 14 residues. The CDR3 loop reads CASSSDGGQETQYF. The CDR3, as DNA: TGTGCCAGCAGCTCGGACGGCGGGCAAGAGACCCAGTACTTC.

A note on this clone: Other DNA sequences in this sample translate to the same CDR3. The V and J genes are TRBV6-5 and TRBJ2-7; 12 positions match TRBD2. This CDR3 is built from 16 residues. The V gene end was trimmed by 0 bases and the J gene end by 2 bases; junction bases not matched to a gene: 2. Germline V gene sequence: CDR1 MNHEY, CDR2 SVGAGI. DNA of the CDR3: TGTGCCAGCAGTTACTCCGGACTAGCGGGAACCTACGAGCAGTACTTC. Protein product: CASSYSGLAGTYEQYF.

This clone showed up just once. This chain links TRBV30 with TRBJ1-2, with 9 nucleotides matching TRBD1. The V gene's germline CDR1 is GTSNPN and CDR2 SVGIG (reference sequence). J lost 7 bases, V lost 8 bases, and 11 bases had no gene match. The CDR3 totals 13 residues. Written as DNA, the CDR3 is TGTGCCGCCCGACAGGGGGTAGGTCGTGGCTACACCTTC. It is translated as CAARQGVGRGYTF.

The gene calls are TRBV5-1 and TRBJ2-7, with D possibly TRBD1 on 5 matching bases. Germline CDR1 and CDR2: SGHRS and YFSETQ. Trimming left V 4 bases short and J 3 bases short, with 11 bases between. The CDR3 runs to 13 residues. The CDR3 reads CASSPNQGYEQYF. DNA for the CDR3: TGCGCCAGCAGCCCAAATCAGGGCTACGAGCAGTACTTC.

V usage is TRBV27 and J usage is TRBJ2-6; 8 bases align to TRBD2. Trimming cost V 5 bases and J 3 bases; bases outside gene matches: 3. CDR3 length: 15 amino acids. CDR1 and CDR2 from the germline V gene are MNHEY and SMNVEV (reference sequence). The CDR3 bases are TGTGCCAGCAGTACCGGGACTAGTGGGGCCAACGTCCTGACTTTC. It codes for CASSTGTSGANVLTF.

The J gene is TRBJ1-1, the V gene TRBV28; 7 bases match TRBD1. Per germline, CDR1 MDHEN and CDR2 SYDVKM. V shed 5 bases and J 0 bases; nucleotides not matched to a gene: 12. The CDR3 contains 17 residues. In DNA, the CDR3 is TGTGCCAGCAGTGCCCACAGGGGTGAGGGGGTGAACACTGAAGCTTTCTTT. It codes for CASSAHRGEGVNTEAFF.

The chain employs TRBV6-5 and TRBJ1-2; 7 positions agree with TRBD1. CDR1 is MNHEY, CDR2 SVGAGI, per germline. This CDR3 contains 15 residues. The trim removed 4 bases at V and 6 bases at J, leaving 11 bases unmatched. In DNA, the CDR3 is TGTGCCAGCAGTTCCGCGGGACAGCCTGACCATGGCTACACCTTC. Translation: CASSSAGQPDHGYTF.

This clone was detected once. This chain uses TRBV4-2 with TRBJ2-7; 13 bases align to TRBD2. CDR1 is LGHNA and CDR2 is YNFKEQ in the germline V gene. V lost 4 bases to trimming and J lost 1 base; unmatched junction nucleotides: 16. The CDR3 length is 20 residues. CDR3: CASSPHRTSGRSLGSYEQYF. CDR3 DNA: TGTGCCAGCAGCCCTCATCGGACTAGCGGGAGATCTCTCGGTTCCTACGAGCAGTACTTC.

V and J are TRBV6-4 and TRBJ2-7; 12 bases fit TRBD2. Germline V CDR1 and CDR2: MRHNA, SNTAGT. The ends lost 4 bases at V and 3 bases at J; junction bases unmatched: 4. CDR3 length equals 15 residues. CDR3: CASSGLAGVIYEQYF. In DNA form, the CDR3 reads TGTGCCAGCAGTGGACTAGCGGGAGTGATCTACGAGCAGTACTTC.

The chain is built from TRBV18 and TRBJ2-7; D unresolved. There are 16 residues in the CDR3. Germline V gene lookup returns CDR1 KGHSH and CDR2 LQKENI. Trimming stripped 4 bases from V and 0 bases from J, with 16 bases between. For the CDR3, the DNA is TGTGCCAGCTCACAAACCTCATTAGAGTACTCCTACGAGCAGTACTTC. It encodes CASSQTSLEYSYEQYF. Filled out from reference TRBV18 and TRBJ2-7, the complete variable domain reads NAGVMQNPRHLVRRRGQEARLRCSPMKGHSHVYWYRQLPEEGLKFMVYLQKENIIDESGMPKERFSAEFPKEGPSILRIQQVVRGDSAAYFCASSQTSLEYSYEQYFGPGTRLTVT.

This clone rates as medium-sized. The chain carries TRBV7-3 and TRBJ2-1; 14 bases match TRBD2. V dropped 4 bases and J dropped 7; count of bases not matched to a gene: 3. The length of the CDR3 is 15 residues. Germline V gives CDR1 SGHTA, CDR2 FQGTGA. The CDR3 spells CASSSGLAGVNEQFF. The CDR3 coding sequence is TGTGCCAGCAGCTCGGGACTAGCGGGAGTTAATGAGCAGTTCTTC.

V gene TRBV30 combines with J gene TRBJ2-7, with D perhaps matching TRBD2 (5 bases). V lost 1 base, J lost 0 bases, and 10 bases lay in between. Germline CDR1 reads GTSNPN; CDR2 reads SVGIG (reference sequence). CDR3 size: 14 residues. The CDR3 sequence: CAWSGEGSSYEQYF. The CDR3 bases are TGTGCCTGGAGTGGCGAAGGGAGCTCCTACGAGCAGTACTTC.

This clone was recorded a few times. The V gene is TRBV7-9, the J gene TRBJ2-6; D gene unclear. Trimming left V 5 bases short and J 6 bases short, with 11 bases between. The CDR3 is 14 residues long. Germline CDR1 reads SEHNR; CDR2 reads FQNEAQ (reference sequence). This chain's CDR3 is CASSPINEANVLTF. CDR3 nucleotide sequence: TGTGCCAGCAGCCCTATTAACGAGGCCAACGTCCTGACTTTC.

Comment on this clone: The germline gene is not matched at one end of the junction; a read error may be the cause. The chain recombines TRBV7-3 with TRBJ1-1; D is uncertain. The germline gives CDR1 SGHTA, CDR2 FQGTGA. The CDR3 is made up of 13 amino acids. The CDR3 region is CASSLNGNTEDFF. CDR3 coding DNA: TGTGCCAGCAGCTTAAACGGGAACACTGAAGATTTCTTT.

This clone was observed a few times. The rearrangement uses TRBV5-1 and TRBJ2-6; D might be TRBD2 (7 bases). Germline V gene data show CDR1 as SGHRS and CDR2 as YFSETQ. The CDR3 has 16 residues. The ends were cut back, 1 base at V and 4 bases at J, with 12 bases in the middle. The CDR3 sequence: CASSLRGAEGANVLTF. The CDR3 region has the DNA TGCGCCAGCAGCTTGCGGGGGGCGGAAGGGGCCAACGTCCTGACTTTC.

The rearrangement links TRBV7-2 to TRBJ2-1; 7 bases are shared with TRBD2. J was trimmed by 4 bases and V by 5 bases; bases with no gene match: 8. The germline V gene encodes CDR1 SGHTA and CDR2 FQGNSA. CDR3 size: 15 residues. This CDR3 reads CASSPFGGGYNEQFF. In nucleotides, the CDR3 is TGTGCCAGCAGCCCCTTCGGGGGAGGGTACAATGAGCAGTTCTTC.

V is TRBV18 and J is TRBJ1-3; 8 nucleotides agree with TRBD1. The CDR3 length is 17 residues. The junction had 8 bases not matched to a gene; V was cut back by 4 bases and J by 0 bases. CDR1 KGHSH and CDR2 LQKENI come from the germline V gene. CDR3 sequence (DNA): TGTGCCAGCTCACGGGCGACAGGGGACTACTCTGGAAACACCATATATTTT. Amino acids: CASSRATGDYSGNTIYF.